A single sample gave rise to the 7 T cell receptor beta chains below, sequenced in a study of blood T cell repertoires in COVID-19. Clones were sequenced by immunoSEQ multiplex PCR, and TCRdb holds only the in-frame ones, with some missing. The table shows about 300,000 clones, with under 90% occurring only once. The sequenced sample was PBMCs or T cells enriched from blood (not recorded which). These receptor sequences come from a woman aged 40 to 50 who had recovered from COVID-19.

The chain couples TRBV5-1 to TRBJ2-3; TRBD2 agrees at 12 bases. V trimming: 4 bases; J trimming: 0 bases; junction bases outside the gene matches: 9. Germline CDR1 and CDR2: SGHRS and YFSETQ. The CDR3 extends over 18 amino acids. CDR3 in DNA: TGCGCCAGCAGCCCCGGACTAGCGGGGATCCCTAGCACAGATACGCAGTATTTT. Translating gives CASSPGLAGIPSTDTQYF.

The genes are TRBV4-1 and TRBJ2-6; possibly TRBD1 for D (6 bases). V lost 1 base, J lost 1 base, and 23 bases lay in between. This CDR3 has 21 residues. Germline V CDR1 and CDR2: MGHRA, YSYEKL. The CDR3 DNA sequence: TGCGCCAGCAGCCAAGCGAGGGGGACCAGGCCTGCTGCTTCTGGGGCCAACGTCCTGACTTTC. This gives the protein CASSQARGTRPAASGANVLTF.

DNA for the CDR3: TGCGCCAGCAGCTTATCGTCAGATAACACCTATGGCTACACCTTC. This codes for CASSLSSDNTYGYTF. The chain employs TRBV5-1 and TRBJ1-2; D gene uncertain. Germline-derived CDR1 and CDR2 are SGHRS and YFSETQ. The CDR3 spans 15 residues. V lost 2 bases to trimming and J lost 4 bases, with 15 bases between them.

The CDR3 DNA is TGTGCCAGCAGCTTCGGAGGGGGCAGATTGAATGAGCAGTTCTTC. Encoded protein: CASSFGGGRLNEQFF. The rearrangement uses TRBV7-3 and TRBJ2-1, with D maybe TRBD1 (7 bases). Germline loops: CDR1 SGHTA, CDR2 FQGTGA. The CDR3 totals 15 residues. V was cut by 3 bases and J by 7 bases, with 16 bases left in between.

CDR3 coding DNA: TGTGCCATCAGTGAGTCGACAGGAGGAGCGAACACTGAAGCTTTCTTT. It codes for CAISESTGGANTEAFF. V and J are TRBV10-3 and TRBJ1-1, with D maybe TRBD1 (6 bases). The germline V and J ends were trimmed by 0 bases and 1 base, with 12 bases remaining between them. This CDR3 spans 16 amino acids. CDR1 and CDR2 (germline): ENHRY, SYGVKD.

The rearrangement joins TRBV4-1 to TRBJ2-7; 9 bases fit TRBD1. Trimming took 2 bases from V and 3 from J; bases not matched to a gene: 11. This CDR3 has 17 residues. Germline V gene sequence: CDR1 MGHRA, CDR2 YSYEKL. In DNA form, the CDR3 reads TGCGCCAGCAGCCAAATAAATGTAGGGACAGGGAGCTACGAGCAGTACTTC. Residues: CASSQINVGTGSYEQYF.

This clone was observed a single time. This chain links TRBV5-1 with TRBJ1-3; D remains ambiguous. Between the trimmed V and J ends, which lost 4 bases and 8 bases, there was a span of 13 bases. Germline loops: CDR1 SGHRS, CDR2 YFSETQ. This CDR3 has 13 residues. This chain's CDR3 is CASSLEGSDTIYF. The CDR3 DNA is TGCGCCAGCAGCCTAGAGGGATCTGACACCATATATTTT. The variable domain in full, with the rest retrieved from reference TRBV5-1 and TRBJ1-3, is KAGVTQTPRYLIKTRGQQVTLSCSPISGHRSVSWYQQTPGQGLQFLFEYFSETQRNKGNFPGRFSGRQFSNSRSEMNVSTLELGDSALYLCASSLEGSDTIYFGEGSWLTVV.